This T cell receptor (beta chain) appears in the sequencing data of a study of blood T cell repertoires in COVID-19. Study at large: In each case, the material was cDNA or gDNA derived from T cells, B-cell-depleted T cells, or PBMCs.

In the source study's methods: Amplifying reference gene primers gave estimates of nucleated cell counts. The table came from immunoSEQ multiplex PCR; TCRdb's copy has only in-frame clones and leaves some out. V and J calls and clone size are as listed in that table; D and trimming were resolved from the DNA. The sample has about 82,000 clones, under 80% seen once; the top ten hold just over 35%. Seattle-derived patients entered the study during active infection and were followed longitudinally. This CDR3 is 17 amino acids long. In germline, CDR1 is SGHAT, CDR2 FQNNGV. V shed 3 bases and J shed 0 bases, with 17 bases lying between them.

The TCR was taken from a man aged 55 to 69 with COVID-19, enrolled during active disease. Sequenced input: peripheral blood. The chain recombines TRBV11-2 with TRBJ1-1; maybe TRBD1 (5 bases). CDR3 nucleotide sequence: TGTGCCAGCAGCTTGGGTAGGGGAAGAGGAATGAACACTGAAGCTTTCTTT. Translation: CASSLGRGRGMNTEAFF.